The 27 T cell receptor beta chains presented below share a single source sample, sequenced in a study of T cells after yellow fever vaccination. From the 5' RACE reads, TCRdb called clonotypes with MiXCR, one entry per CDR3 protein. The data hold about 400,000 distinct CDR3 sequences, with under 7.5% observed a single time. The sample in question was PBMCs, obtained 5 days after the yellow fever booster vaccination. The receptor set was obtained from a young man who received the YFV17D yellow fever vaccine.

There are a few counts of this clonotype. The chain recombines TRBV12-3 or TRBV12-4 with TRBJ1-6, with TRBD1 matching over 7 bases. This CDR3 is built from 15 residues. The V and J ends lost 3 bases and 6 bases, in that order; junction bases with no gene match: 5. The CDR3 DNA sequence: TGTGCCAGCAGTTTCCCACAGGGGACTAATTCACCCCTCCACTTT. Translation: CASSFPQGTNSPLHF.

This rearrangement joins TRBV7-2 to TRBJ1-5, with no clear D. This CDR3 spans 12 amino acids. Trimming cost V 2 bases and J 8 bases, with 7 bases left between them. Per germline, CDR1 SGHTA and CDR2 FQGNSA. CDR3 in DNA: TGTGCCAGCAGCTTACTTTTTGAGCCCCAGCATTTT. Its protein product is CASSLLFEPQHF.

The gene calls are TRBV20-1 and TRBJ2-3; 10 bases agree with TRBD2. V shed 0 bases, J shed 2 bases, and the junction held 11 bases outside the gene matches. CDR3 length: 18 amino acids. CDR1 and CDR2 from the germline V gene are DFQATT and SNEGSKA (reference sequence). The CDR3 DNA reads TGCAGTGCTAGAGATTGGACTAGCGGAGGGCGGGCCACAGATACGCAGTATTTT. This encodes CSARDWTSGGRATDTQYF.

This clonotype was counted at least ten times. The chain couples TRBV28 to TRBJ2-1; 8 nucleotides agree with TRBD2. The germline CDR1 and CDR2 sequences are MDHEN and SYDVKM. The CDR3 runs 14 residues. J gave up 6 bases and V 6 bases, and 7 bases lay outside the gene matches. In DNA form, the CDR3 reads TGTGCCAGCAGCGAAGGGGGACTAGTCAATGAGCAGTTCTTC. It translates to CASSEGGLVNEQFF.

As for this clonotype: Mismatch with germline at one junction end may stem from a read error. DNA for the CDR3: TGCGCCAGCAGCCCAACTAGCGGGAGTGTCACCGGGGAGCCGTTTTTT. As protein: CASSPTSGSVTGEPFF. V is TRBV5-1 and J is TRBJ2-2; 11 bases align to TRBD2. Germline V gene data show CDR1 as SGHRS and CDR2 as YFSETQ. The CDR3 spans 16 residues.

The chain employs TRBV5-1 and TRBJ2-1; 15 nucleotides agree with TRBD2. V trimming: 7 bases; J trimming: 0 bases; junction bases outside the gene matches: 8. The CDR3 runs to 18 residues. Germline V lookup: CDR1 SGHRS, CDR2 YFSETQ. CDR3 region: CASSDGLAGGGSYNEQFF. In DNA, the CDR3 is TGCGCCAGCTCCGACGGACTAGCGGGAGGGGGCTCCTACAATGAGCAGTTCTTC.

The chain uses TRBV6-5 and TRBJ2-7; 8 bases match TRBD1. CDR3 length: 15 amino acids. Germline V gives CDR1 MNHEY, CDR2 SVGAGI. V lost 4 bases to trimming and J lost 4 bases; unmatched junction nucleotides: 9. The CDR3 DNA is TGTGCCAGCAGTTTTTCCCGGGACAGGCGGTACGAGCAGTACTTC. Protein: CASSFSRDRRYEQYF.

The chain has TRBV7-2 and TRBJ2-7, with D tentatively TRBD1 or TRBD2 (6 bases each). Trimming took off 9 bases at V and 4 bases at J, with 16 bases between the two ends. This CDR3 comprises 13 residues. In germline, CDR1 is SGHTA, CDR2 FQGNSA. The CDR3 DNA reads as TGTGCCAGAACACACGGGGGCGCGTACGAGCAGTACTTC. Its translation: CARTHGGAYEQYF.

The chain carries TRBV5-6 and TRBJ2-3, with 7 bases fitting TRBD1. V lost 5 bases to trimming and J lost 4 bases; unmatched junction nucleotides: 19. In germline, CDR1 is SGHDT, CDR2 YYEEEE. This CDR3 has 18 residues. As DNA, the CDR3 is TGTGCCAGCAGGCCATACAGGGGATATCGATCCTTGGCAGATACGCAGTATTTT. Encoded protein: CASRPYRGYRSLADTQYF.

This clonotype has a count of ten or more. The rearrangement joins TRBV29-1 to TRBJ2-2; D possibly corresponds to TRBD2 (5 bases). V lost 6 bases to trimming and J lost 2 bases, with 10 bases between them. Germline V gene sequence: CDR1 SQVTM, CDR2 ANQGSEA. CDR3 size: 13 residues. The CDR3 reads CSVTGDNTGELFF. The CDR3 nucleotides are TGCAGCGTAACCGGGGATAACACCGGGGAGCTGTTTTTT.

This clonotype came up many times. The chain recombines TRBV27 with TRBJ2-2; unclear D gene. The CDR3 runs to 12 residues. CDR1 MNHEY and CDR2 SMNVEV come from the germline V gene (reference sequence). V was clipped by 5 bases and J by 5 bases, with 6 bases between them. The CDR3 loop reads CASSTHTGELFF. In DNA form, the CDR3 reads TGTGCCAGCAGTACGCATACCGGGGAGCTGTTTTTT.

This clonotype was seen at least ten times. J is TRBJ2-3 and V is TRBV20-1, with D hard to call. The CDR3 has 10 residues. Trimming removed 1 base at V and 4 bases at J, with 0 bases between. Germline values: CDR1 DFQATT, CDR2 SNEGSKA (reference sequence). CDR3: CSARADTQYF. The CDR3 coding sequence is TGCAGTGCTAGAGCAGATACGCAGTATTTT.

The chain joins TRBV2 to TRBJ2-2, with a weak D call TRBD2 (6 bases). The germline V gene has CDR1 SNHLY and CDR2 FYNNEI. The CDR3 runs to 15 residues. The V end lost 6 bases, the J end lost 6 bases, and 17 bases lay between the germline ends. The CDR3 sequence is CASRGTLLAPGELFF. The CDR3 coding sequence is TGTGCCAGCAGGGGAACCCTGCTAGCGCCCGGGGAGCTGTTTTTT.

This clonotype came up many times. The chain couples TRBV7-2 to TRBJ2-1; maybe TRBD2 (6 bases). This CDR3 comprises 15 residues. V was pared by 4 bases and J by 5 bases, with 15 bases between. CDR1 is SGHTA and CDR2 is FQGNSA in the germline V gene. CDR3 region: CASSSTGTSNNEQFF. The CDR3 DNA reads TGTGCCAGCAGCTCAACCGGGACTTCTAACAATGAGCAGTTCTTC.

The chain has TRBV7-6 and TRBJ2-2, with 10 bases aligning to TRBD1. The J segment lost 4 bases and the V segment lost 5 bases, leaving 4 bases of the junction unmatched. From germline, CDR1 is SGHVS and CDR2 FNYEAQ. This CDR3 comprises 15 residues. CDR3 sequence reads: CASSPGTGVTGELFF. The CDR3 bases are TGTGCCAGCAGCCCCGGGACAGGGGTCACCGGGGAGCTGTTTTTT.

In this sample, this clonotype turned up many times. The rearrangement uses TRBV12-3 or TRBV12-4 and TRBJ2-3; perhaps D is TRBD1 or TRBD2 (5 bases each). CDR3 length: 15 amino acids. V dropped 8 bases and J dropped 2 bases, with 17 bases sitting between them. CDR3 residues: CASSPKGRTTDTQYF. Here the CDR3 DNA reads TGTGCCAGCTCCCCCAAGGGGAGAACCACAGATACGCAGTATTTT.

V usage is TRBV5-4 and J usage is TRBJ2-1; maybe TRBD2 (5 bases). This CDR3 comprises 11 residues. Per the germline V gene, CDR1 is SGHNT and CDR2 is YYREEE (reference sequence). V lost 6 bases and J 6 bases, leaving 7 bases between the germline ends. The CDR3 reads CASKGANEQFF. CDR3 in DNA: TGTGCCAGCAAGGGAGCCAATGAGCAGTTCTTC.

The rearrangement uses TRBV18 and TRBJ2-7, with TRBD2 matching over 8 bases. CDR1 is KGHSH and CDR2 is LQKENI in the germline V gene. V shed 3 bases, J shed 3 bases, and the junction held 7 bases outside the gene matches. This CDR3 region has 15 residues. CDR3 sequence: CASSPMGAGDYEQYF. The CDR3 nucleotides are TGTGCCAGCTCACCGATGGGAGCGGGGGACTACGAGCAGTACTTC.

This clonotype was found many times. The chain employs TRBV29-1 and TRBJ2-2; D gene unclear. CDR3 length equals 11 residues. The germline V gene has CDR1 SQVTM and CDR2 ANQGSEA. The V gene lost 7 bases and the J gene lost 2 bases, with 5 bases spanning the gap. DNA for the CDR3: TGCAGCGGTAAAAACACCGGGGAGCTGTTTTTT. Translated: CSGKNTGELFF.

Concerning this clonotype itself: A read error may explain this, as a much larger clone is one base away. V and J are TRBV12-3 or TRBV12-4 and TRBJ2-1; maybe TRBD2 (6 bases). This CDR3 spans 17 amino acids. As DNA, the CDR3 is TGTACCAGCAGTTTTGGTCCCGCCGGGACTGCGGCGGGTGAGCAGTTCTTC. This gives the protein CTSSFGPAGTAAGEQFF.

The CDR3 DNA reads TGTGCCAGCAGGAGCAACTACGAGCAGTACTTC. It is translated as CASRSNYEQYF. The chain links TRBV12-3 or TRBV12-4 to TRBJ2-7; D is ambiguous. There are 11 residues in the CDR3. The V end lost 6 bases, the J end lost 3 bases, and 6 bases lay between the germline ends.

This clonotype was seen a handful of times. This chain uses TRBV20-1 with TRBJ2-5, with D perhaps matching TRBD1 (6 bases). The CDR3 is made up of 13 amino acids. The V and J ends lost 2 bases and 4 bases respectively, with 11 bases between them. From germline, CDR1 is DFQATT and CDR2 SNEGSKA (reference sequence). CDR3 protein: CSARMGAGETQYF. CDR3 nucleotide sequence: TGCAGTGCTAGAATGGGGGCGGGAGAGACCCAGTACTTC.

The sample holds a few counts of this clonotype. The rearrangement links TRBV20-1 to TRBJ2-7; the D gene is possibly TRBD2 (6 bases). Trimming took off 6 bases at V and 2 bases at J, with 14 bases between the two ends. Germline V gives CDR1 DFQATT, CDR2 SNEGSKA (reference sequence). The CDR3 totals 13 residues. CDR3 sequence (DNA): TGCAGTGCCCTAAGCGGGCTCCCCTACGAGCAGTACTTC. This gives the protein CSALSGLPYEQYF.

Here the CDR3 DNA reads TGTGCCAGCAGCTCCATACTAGCGCGGGAGACCCAGTACTTC. The encoded protein is CASSSILARETQYF. The gene calls are TRBV7-8 and TRBJ2-5; 7 bases are a match to TRBD2. The CDR3 is 14 amino acids. V trimming: 4 bases; J trimming: 5 bases; junction bases outside the gene matches: 7. Germline V gene sequence: CDR1 SGHVS, CDR2 FQNEAQ.

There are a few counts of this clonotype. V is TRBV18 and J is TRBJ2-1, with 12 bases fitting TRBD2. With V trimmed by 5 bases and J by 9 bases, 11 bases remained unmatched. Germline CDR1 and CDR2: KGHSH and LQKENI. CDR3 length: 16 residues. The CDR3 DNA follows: TGTGCCAGCTCAACTCCGGGACTAGCGGGTTCAACTGAGCAGTTCTTC. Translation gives CASSTPGLAGSTEQFF.

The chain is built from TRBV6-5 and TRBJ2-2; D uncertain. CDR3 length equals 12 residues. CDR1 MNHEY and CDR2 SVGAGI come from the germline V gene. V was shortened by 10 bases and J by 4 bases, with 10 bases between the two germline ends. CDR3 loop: CATGRSTGELFF. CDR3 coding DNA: TGTGCCACCGGACGGTCCACCGGGGAGCTGTTTTTT.

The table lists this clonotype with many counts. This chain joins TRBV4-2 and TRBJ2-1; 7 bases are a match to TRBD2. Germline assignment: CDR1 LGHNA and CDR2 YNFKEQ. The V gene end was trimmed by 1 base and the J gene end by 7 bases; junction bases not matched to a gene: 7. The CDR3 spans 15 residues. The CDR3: CASSQGHNGGNEQFF. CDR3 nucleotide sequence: TGTGCCAGCAGCCAAGGCCACAACGGGGGGAATGAGCAGTTCTTC.